Listed below are T cell receptor beta chains from one sample, sequenced in a study of T cell changes during pregnancy in multiple sclerosis. Profiling relied on immunoSEQ multiplex PCR, and the TCRdb table lists in-frame clones only, not all of them. The sample contains around 33,000 clones, approximately 86% of which appear only once. The sample in question was CD8+ T cells from peripheral blood mononuclear cells, obtained before pregnancy. Receptors originate from a female donor with multiple sclerosis, enrolled in a pregnancy study. Each CDR3 is given with its conserved first and last residue. The D gene is left open where the match is weak. Expanded clones are given a class, and other clones once, few, many or no size at all.

-	TRBJ2-1	TRBV11-2	-	TGTGCCAGCAGCCATTACAATGAGCAGTTCTTC	CASSHYNEQFF
many	TRBJ2-5	TRBV7-9	-	TGTGCCAGCAGCTTATCCGGAGAGACCCAGTACTTC	CASSLSGETQYF
-	TRBJ2-4	TRBV7-8	-	TGTGCCAGCAGGGGACTTGAAAACATTCAGTACTTC	CASRGLENIQYF
-	TRBJ2-7	TRBV6-6	TRBD1	TGTGCCAGCAGTTACTCCGGGACAGCGACCTACGAGCAGTACTTC	CASSYSGTATYEQYF
-	TRBJ2-7	TRBV11-3	-	TGTGCCAGCAGCCCAGGGGCCGGGACACCTTCCTACGAGCAGTACTTC	CASSPGAGTPSYEQYF
-	TRBJ1-1	TRBV27	TRBD1	TGTGCCAGCAGTGGCCCGACAGGGGGAAATATGAACACTGAAGCTTTCTTT	CASSGPTGGNMNTEAFF
-	TRBJ2-7	TRBV5-1	TRBD1	TGCGCCAGCAGCTTGGCCGACAGGGCGTCCTACGAGCAGTACTTC	CASSLADRASYEQYF
-	TRBJ1-4	TRBV7-3	-	TGTGCCAGCAGCTTATTCGGCAACTATAATGAAAAACTGTTTTTT	CASSLFGNYNEKLFF
-	TRBJ1-2	TRBV4-1	-	TGCGCCAGCAGCCAAGTAGCGGAGGCGGTGGGCTACACCTTC	CASSQVAEAVGYTF
-	TRBJ2-5	TRBV11-3	TRBD2	TGTGCCAGCAGCTTGGAACTCGGGGAGGGCTTCCTCCAAGAGACCCAGTACTTC	CASSLELGEGFLQETQYF
once	TRBJ2-7	TRBV18	-	TGTGCCAGCTCACCACCTGGGGCAGGGTTCTACGAGCAGTACTTC	CASSPPGAGFYEQYF
-	TRBJ1-5	TRBV2	TRBD1	TGTGCCAGCAGTTCAACAGGGGTCCCTAATCAGCCCCAGCATTTT	CASSSTGVPNQPQHF
-	TRBJ2-5	TRBV9	-	TGTGCCAGCAGCCCCCCGGAGCAAGAGACCCAGTACTTC	CASSPPEQETQYF
-	TRBJ1-2	TRBV15	TRBD1	TGTGCCACCAGCAGAGGGCAAGACAGGGCGATCTATGGCTACACCTTC	CATSRGQDRAIYGYTF
-	TRBJ2-1	TRBV4-3	-	TGCGCCAGCAGCCTGGACAGCTACAATGAGCAGTTCTTC	CASSLDSYNEQFF
-	TRBJ1-5	TRBV27	-	TGTGCCAGCAGTCCACCGGGACTCAATCAGCCCCAGCATTTT	CASSPPGLNQPQHF
-	TRBJ1-5	TRBV28	-	TGTGCCAGCAGTTTTCACAGTGAAGTTGATCAGCCCCAGCATTTT	CASSFHSEVDQPQHF
-	TRBJ2-7	TRBV4-1	-	TGCGCCAGCAGCCAAGTCCGGCTTAACACAGATCAAAAGTACTTC	CASSQVRLNTDQKYF
-	TRBJ2-3	TRBV27	-	TGTGCCAGCAGTTTGTTGCAGGGGCCAGATACGCAGTATTTT	CASSLLQGPDTQYF
-	TRBJ2-1	TRBV7-9	TRBD1	TGTGCCAGCAGCCATGGACAGGGGCCAGGCAATGAGCAGTTCTTC	CASSHGQGPGNEQFF
once	TRBJ1-5	TRBV7-8	-	TGTGCCAGCAGCTCCCAGGGGAATAGCAATCAGCCCCAGCATTTT	CASSSQGNSNQPQHF
-	TRBJ1-1	TRBV5-1	-	TGCGCCAGCAGCTTGGGGCCGAACACTGAAGCTTTCTTT	CASSLGPNTEAFF
-	TRBJ2-1	TRBV4-2	TRBD2	TGTGCCAGCAGCCAAGTGGCAGCGGGAGAGGGCAATGAGCAGTTCTTC	CASSQVAAGEGNEQFF
-	TRBJ1-2	TRBV19	TRBD1	TGTGCCAGTAGTACCCTCGGACAGGGCGGGTTGTATGGCTACACCTTC	CASSTLGQGGLYGYTF
-	TRBJ2-7	TRBV7-9	-	TGTGCCAGCAGCTGGAATCCGGGCGGGTGGGAGCAGTACTTC	CASSWNPGGWEQYF
-	TRBJ2-6	TRBV19	-	TGTGCCAGTAGTGAGGGGGGGTCTGGGGCCAACGTCCTGACTTTC	CASSEGGSGANVLTF
-	TRBJ2-1	TRBV7-3	TRBD1	TGTGCCAGCAGCGCCATAGGGACAGTTTACAACAATGAGCAGTTCTTC	CASSAIGTVYNNEQFF
-	TRBJ2-7	TRBV29-1	-	TGCAGCGTTGAAGAAAGGGGACATCTCTACGAGCAGTACTTC	CSVEERGHLYEQYF
-	TRBJ2-2	TRBV9	TRBD1	TGTGCCAGCAGCGCATTACAGGGGGCAGCGTACACCGGGGAGCTGTTTTTT	CASSALQGAAYTGELFF
once	TRBJ2-5	TRBV2	-	TGTGCCAGCAGTGAATGGGAGGGGGAGGGCCAAGAGACCCAGTACTTC	CASSEWEGEGQETQYF
-	TRBJ2-5	TRBV7-8	-	TGTGCCAGCAGCTTAGAACAGCAAGAGACCCAGTACTTC	CASSLEQQETQYF
-	TRBJ2-7	TRBV7-8	-	TGTGCCAGCAGCTGGAACAGTCCTTTGATGGGCTACGAGCAGTACTTC	CASSWNSPLMGYEQYF
-	TRBJ2-3	TRBV19	-	TGTGCCAGTAGTACAGGGGCGGGCACAGATACGCAGTATTTT	CASSTGAGTDTQYF
-	TRBJ2-1	TRBV29-1	TRBD2	TGCAGCGCCGTTACTAGCGGGAGAGGGGATGAGCAGTTCTTC	CSAVTSGRGDEQFF
-	TRBJ2-3	TRBV6-4	-	TGTGCCAGCAGTGACTCGAGTACTAGCCAGAGCACAGATACGCAGTATTTT	CASSDSSTSQSTDTQYF
-	TRBJ2-5	TRBV21-1	-	TGTGCCAGCAGCCCTCCGGGACAGGGGGTATGGCAAGAGACCCAGTACTTC	CASSPPGQGVWQETQYF
-	TRBJ2-2	TRBV6-5	TRBD1	TGTGCCAGCAGTCAAGACAGGGGACCAGGGGAGCTGTTTTTT	CASSQDRGPGELFF
-	TRBJ2-7	TRBV28	-	TGTGCCAGCAGTAGCGGCAGCTCCTACGAGCAGTACTTC	CASSSGSSYEQYF
many	TRBJ1-3	TRBV5-5	-	TGTGCCAGCAGCTACGGAGAACAAACAGGTTACCCTGGAAACACCATATATTTT	CASSYGEQTGYPGNTIYF
-	TRBJ1-6	TRBV30	-	TGTGCCTGGAGCGCAGACAGCTCCTATAATTCACCCCTCCACTTT	CAWSADSSYNSPLHF
once	TRBJ1-5	TRBV27	-	TGTGCCAGCAGTTTAGGCAAGGGAGGCAATCAGCCCCAGCATTTT	CASSLGKGGNQPQHF
-	TRBJ1-1	TRBV9	-	TGTGCCAGCAGCGTCGGGATGAGGACGGGGAACACTGAAGCTTTCTTT	CASSVGMRTGNTEAFF
-	TRBJ2-3	TRBV7-4	TRBD2	TGTGCCGTATGCAAGGGGACTAGCGGGAGTTATACGCAGTATTTT	CAVCKGTSGSYTQYF
-	TRBJ2-2	TRBV2	TRBD1	TGTGCCAGCAGGCAGGGACAGGACCCAAAAAACACCGGGGAGCTGTTTTTT	CASRQGQDPKNTGELFF
many	TRBJ2-2	TRBV19	-	TGTGCCACCCTGACAGAGAACACCGGGGAGCTGTTTTTT	CATLTENTGELFF
-	TRBJ2-5	TRBV7-2	TRBD2	TGTGCCAGCAGCTTTATAAGCGGGGGAAAAGAGACCCAGTACTTC	CASSFISGGKETQYF